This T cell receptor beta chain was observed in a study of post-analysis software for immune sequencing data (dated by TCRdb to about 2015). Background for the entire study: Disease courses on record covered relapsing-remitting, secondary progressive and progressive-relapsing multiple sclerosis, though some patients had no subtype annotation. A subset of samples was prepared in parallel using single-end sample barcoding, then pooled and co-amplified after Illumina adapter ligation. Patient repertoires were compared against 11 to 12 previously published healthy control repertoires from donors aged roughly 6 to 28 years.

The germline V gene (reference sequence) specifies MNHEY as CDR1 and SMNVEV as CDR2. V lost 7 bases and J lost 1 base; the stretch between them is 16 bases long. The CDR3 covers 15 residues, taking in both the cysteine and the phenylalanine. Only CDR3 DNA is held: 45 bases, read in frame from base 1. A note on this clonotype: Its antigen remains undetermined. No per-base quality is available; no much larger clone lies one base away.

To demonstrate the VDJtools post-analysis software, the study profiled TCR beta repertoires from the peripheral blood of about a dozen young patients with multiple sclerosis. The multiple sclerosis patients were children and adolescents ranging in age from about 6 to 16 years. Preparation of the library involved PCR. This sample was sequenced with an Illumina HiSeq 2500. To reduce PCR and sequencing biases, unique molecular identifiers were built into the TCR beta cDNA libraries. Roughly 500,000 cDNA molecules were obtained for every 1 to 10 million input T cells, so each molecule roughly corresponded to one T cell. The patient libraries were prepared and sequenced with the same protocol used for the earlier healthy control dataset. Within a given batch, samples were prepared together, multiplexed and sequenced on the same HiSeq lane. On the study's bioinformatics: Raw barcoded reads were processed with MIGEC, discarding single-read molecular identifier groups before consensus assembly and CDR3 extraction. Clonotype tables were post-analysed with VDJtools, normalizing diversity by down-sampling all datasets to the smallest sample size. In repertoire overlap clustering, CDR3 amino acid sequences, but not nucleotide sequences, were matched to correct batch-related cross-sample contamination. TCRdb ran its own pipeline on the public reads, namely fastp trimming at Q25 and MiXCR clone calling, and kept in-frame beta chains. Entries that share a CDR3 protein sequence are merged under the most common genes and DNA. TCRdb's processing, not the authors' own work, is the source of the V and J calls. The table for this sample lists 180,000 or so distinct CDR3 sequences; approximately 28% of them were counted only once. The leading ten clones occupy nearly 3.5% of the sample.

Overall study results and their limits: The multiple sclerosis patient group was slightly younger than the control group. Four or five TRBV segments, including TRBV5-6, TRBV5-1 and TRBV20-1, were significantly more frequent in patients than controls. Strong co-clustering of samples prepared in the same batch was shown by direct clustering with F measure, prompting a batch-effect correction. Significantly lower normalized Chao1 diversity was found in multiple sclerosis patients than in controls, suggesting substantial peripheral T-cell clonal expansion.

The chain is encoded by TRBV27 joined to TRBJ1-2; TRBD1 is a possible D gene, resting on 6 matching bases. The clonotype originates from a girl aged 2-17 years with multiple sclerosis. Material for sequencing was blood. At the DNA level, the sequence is TGTGCCAGCATTGAGGGCAGGGGCGTTAACTATGGCTACACCTTC. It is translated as CASIEGRGVNYGYTF.